The entry below describes one T cell receptor (beta chain). This specimen belongs to a study of blood T cell repertoires in COVID-19. The overall study: Sites across the United States, Italy and Spain contributed samples from acute and convalescent COVID-19. From T cells, B-cell-depleted T cells, or PBMCs came the material, which was cDNA or gDNA.

Sequencing was performed with immunoSEQ multiplex PCR; in TCRdb, only in-frame clones are kept and a portion is missing. Of about 39,000 clones in the sample, more than 70% are singletons; the top ten hold under 2.5%. The origin of this receptor is a human donor in a cohort sampled during active COVID-19. Sequences were obtained from peripheral blood.

CDR3: CASSPRVAGLNEQFF. The CDR3 region has the DNA TGTGCCAGCAGCCCCCGGGTAGCGGGCCTAAATGAGCAGTTCTTC. The J gene is TRBJ2-1, the V gene TRBV7-3; 7 nucleotides align to TRBD2. The CDR3 runs to 15 residues. Germline trimming cut 5 bases from V and 7 bases from J; bases unmatched to any gene: 11. Per germline, CDR1 SGHTA and CDR2 FQGTGA.